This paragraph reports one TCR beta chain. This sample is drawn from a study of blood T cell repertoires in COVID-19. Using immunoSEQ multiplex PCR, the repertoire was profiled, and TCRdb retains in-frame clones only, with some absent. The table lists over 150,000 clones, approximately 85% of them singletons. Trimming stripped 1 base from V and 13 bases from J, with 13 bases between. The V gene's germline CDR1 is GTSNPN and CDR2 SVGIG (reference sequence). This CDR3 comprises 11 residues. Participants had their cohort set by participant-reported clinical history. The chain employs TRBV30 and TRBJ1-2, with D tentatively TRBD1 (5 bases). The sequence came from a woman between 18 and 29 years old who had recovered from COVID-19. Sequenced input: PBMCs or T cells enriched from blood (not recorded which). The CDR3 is CAWSAVDSPTF. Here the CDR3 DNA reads TGTGCCTGGAGTGCCGTTGACAGTCCCACCTTC.